The next 2 T cell receptor beta chains were all read from a single sample in a study of tumor-infiltrating lymphocytes in primary liver carcinoma. A constant-region primer primed TCR beta cDNA synthesis from 400 to 550 ng of total RNA. Slightly modified ARM-PCR served as the procedure for the TCR beta libraries. These libraries came from three rounds of nested multiplex PCR. It was with TRBV1-TRBV30 forward primers and a C-beta reverse primer that the first two PCR rounds were run, at 10 cycles each. TCRdb itself ran the multiplex PCR reads through MiXCR, one entry per CDR3 protein. Found here are about 130,000 distinct CDR3 sequences, 64% of them singletons; the top ten hold 7.5% to 8.5%. Investigators took RNA and DNA out together from roughly 21-30 mg of unsorted bulk tissue. Material for sequencing was liver tumor tissue from sampling region 3. Subset meaning: tumor region T3, left-lateral pole. Every receptor here comes from a woman between 55 and 75 years old with primary liver carcinoma and hepatitis B virus infection.

This clonotype is a singleton in its sample. The chain combines TRBV11-1 with TRBJ2-7; D perhaps matches TRBD2 (6 bases). The CDR3 is 15 residues long. Germline V gene sequence: CDR1 SGHAT, CDR2 FQDESV (reference sequence). The CDR3 region has the DNA TGTGCAAGTTCCTCTCTCGGCGGGATTGCCTACGAGCAGTACTTC. It yields the protein CASSSLGGIAYEQYF.

V and J are TRBV11-2 and TRBJ2-1, with D possibly matching TRBD2 (6 bases). The V end lost 9 bases, the J end lost 5 bases, and 17 bases lay between the germline ends. CDR1 is SGHAT and CDR2 is FQNNGV in the germline V gene. The CDR3 has 14 residues. CDR3 in DNA: TGTGCCAGTAGCGTGGGGGAGGCAAACAATGAGCAGTTCTTC. Translating gives CASSVGEANNEQFF.